Below, 2 T cell receptor beta chains from the same sample are listed, as sequenced in a study of metastatic and nonmetastatic thyroid tumors. TCRdb re-called clones from the PCR reads using MiXCR. This sample yields about 16,000 clones, of which about 31% are seen a single time; about 10% belongs to the top ten. No patient received treatment before thyroid surgery. Sequencing was carried out using blood. Receptor source: a female donor with papillary thyroid cancer or a benign thyroid nodule (not recorded which). Some clones in this sample may be carry-over from other donors' samples.

This clone has ten or more counts. The genes are TRBV4-1 and TRBJ2-5; 9 nucleotides align to TRBD1. Losses at the gene ends were 5 bases for V and 4 bases for J; bases not matched to a gene: 8. Germline V CDR1 and CDR2: MGHRA, YSYEKL. There are 15 residues in the CDR3. Here the CDR3 DNA reads TGCGCCAGCAGCTCCCCATCGACAGGGGGAGAGACCCAGTACTTC. Protein product: CASSSPSTGGETQYF.

The chain combines TRBV30 with TRBJ2-7; D gene ambiguous. The CDR3 totals 12 residues. Germline V gives CDR1 GTSNPN, CDR2 SVGIG (reference sequence). Trimming pared 3 bases from V and 1 base from J, leaving 7 bases between. The CDR3 sequence: CAWRLGSYEQYF. As DNA, the CDR3 is TGTGCCTGGAGGCTCGGATCCTACGAGCAGTACTTC.